The clone carrying this T cell receptor (beta chain) was seen more than once but under ten times. Molecular barcoding with unique molecular identifiers was used for the TCRbeta library. TCRdb used MiXCR to reprocess the PCR reads, holding one entry per CDR3 protein. The sample lists about 230,000 distinct CDR3 sequences, 12% seen once, with roughly 2.6% in the top ten. This entry belongs to a study of T-cell reconstitution after alpha-beta-depleted transplantation in children. Looked up from germline, CDR1 is DFQATT and CDR2 is SNEGSKA (reference sequence). This CDR3 has 14 residues. V was pared by 8 bases and J by 5 bases, with 9 bases of the junction left unmatched.

This sequence was found in a human donor who donated a stem cell graft to a child with acute lymphoblastic leukemia. This sample comprised PBMCs from the stem cell graft donor, obtained from the stem cell graft. V gene TRBV20-1 combines with J gene TRBJ1-6, with 7 bases identical to TRBD1. As DNA, the CDR3 is TGCAGTCCTACCACCGGGACAGATAATTCACCCCTCCACTTT. This gives the protein CSPTTGTDNSPLHF.